These 10 T cell receptor beta chains were sequenced from one sample in a study of tumor-infiltrating lymphocytes in oesophageal squamous cell carcinoma. One entry per CDR3 protein results from TCRdb running MiXCR on the PCR reads. The table includes approximately 9,600 distinct CDR3 sequences, roughly three fifths detected once. Material for sequencing was esophageal tumor tissue. These receptors originate from a male donor with esophageal squamous cell carcinoma.

This clonotype was detected many times. The chain links TRBV11-3 to TRBJ2-1; 8 positions agree with TRBD2. The junction had 13 bases not matched to a gene; V was cut back by 4 bases and J by 8 bases. Germline V gene data show CDR1 as SGHNT and CDR2 as YENEEA. This CDR3 has 16 amino acids. CDR3 DNA: TGTGCCAGCAGCTACATTAGCAGCGGGAGAAACGATGAGCAGTTCTTC. Translated: CASSYISSGRNDEQFF.

The sample holds many counts of this clonotype. A much larger clone differs from this one at a single base, so this may be a read error. The rearrangement joins TRBV27 to TRBJ2-5; TRBD1 matches 7 bases. Germline CDR1 MNHEY, CDR2 SMNVEV (reference sequence). V was pared by 0 bases and J by 10 bases, with 2 bases of the junction left unmatched. CDR3 size: 12 residues. The CDR3 loop is CASSLSGGLQYF. CDR3 coding DNA: TGTGCCAGCAGTTTATCAGGGGGCCTCCAGTACTTC.

For the CDR3, the DNA is TGTGCCAGCAGCTTAGATCTTGGCTATTACAATGAGCAGTTCTTC. Translated, it gives CASSLDLGYYNEQFF. The V gene is TRBV7-2, the J gene TRBJ2-4; D uncertain. The assigned J gene may be wrong: the sequence end matches TRBJ2-1 better. The CDR3 runs to 15 residues. Looked up from germline, CDR1 is SGHTA and CDR2 is FQGNSA.

The count of this clonotype is one. The chain recombines TRBV7-2 with TRBJ2-5; D remains ambiguous. The tail of the sequence fits TRBJ2-7 better, so the J call may be wrong. CDR3 length: 13 residues. The germline V gene encodes CDR1 SGHTA and CDR2 FQGNSA. The CDR3 region has the DNA TGTGCCAGCAGCTCCCGGACCGGGCTCGAGCAGTACTTC. Its protein is CASSSRTGLEQYF.

By sample fraction, this clonotype is large (0.1 to 1%). The chain uses TRBV7-2 and TRBJ2-7; D remains ambiguous. V was trimmed by 1 base and J by 4 bases, leaving 11 bases between them. The CDR3 runs to 14 residues. Germline V gene lookup returns CDR1 SGHTA and CDR2 FQGNSA. CDR3 region: CASSLEGRRYEQYF. The DNA of the CDR3 is TGTGCCAGCAGCTTAGAGGGTAGGAGATACGAGCAGTACTTC.

The J gene is TRBJ2-5, the V gene TRBV7-9; D might be TRBD2 (6 bases). Germline V gene sequence: CDR1 SEHNR, CDR2 FQNEAQ (reference sequence). V was clipped by 6 bases and J by 0 bases, with 11 bases between them. This CDR3 region has 14 residues. The CDR3 reads CASSYRDYQETQYF. The CDR3 coding sequence is TGTGCCAGCAGTTACCGGGACTACCAAGAGACCCAGTACTTC.

On this clonotype: Mismatch with germline at one junction end may stem from a read error. The V call is TRBV28, the J call TRBJ2-3, with D possibly matching TRBD1 (6 bases). The CDR3 loop spans 13 amino acids. The germline gives CDR1 MDHEN, CDR2 SYDVKM. In DNA form, the CDR3 reads TGTGCCAGTTCGGACAGTTGGAATTCACCCCTCCACTTC. Translating it yields CASSDSWNSPLHF.

The chain joins TRBV24-1 to TRBJ2-5; a weak D match, TRBD1 (6 bases). The germline V and J ends were trimmed by 2 bases and 1 base, with 10 bases remaining between them. Germline V lookup: CDR1 KGHDR, CDR2 SFDVKD. The CDR3 covers 15 residues. For the CDR3, the DNA is TGTGCCACCAGTGATTGGCAGGGGTCCCAAGAGACCCAGTACTTC. Translating it yields CATSDWQGSQETQYF.

The rearrangement joins TRBV10-3 to TRBJ2-5; TRBD2 matches at 12 bases. This CDR3 contains 13 residues. Germline-derived CDR1 and CDR2 are ENHRY and SYGVKD. After removal of 10 bases from V and 6 bases from J, the junction contained 6 bases not matched to a gene. DNA for the CDR3: TGTGCCACCCAGACTAGCGGGAGTCAGACCCAGTACTTC. Residues: CATQTSGSQTQYF.

CDR3 amino acids: CASSLGLAGVYEQYF. The DNA of the CDR3 is TGTGCCAGCAGCTTAGGGCTAGCGGGAGTTTACGAGCAGTACTTC. The chain joins TRBV7-6 to TRBJ2-5, with TRBD2 matching over 10 bases. The tail of the sequence fits TRBJ2-7 better, so the J call may be wrong. Per the germline V gene, CDR1 is SGHVS and CDR2 is FNYEAQ. The CDR3 loop spans 15 amino acids.